This TCR beta chain was documented in a study of patients and donors after allogeneic stem cell transplantation. The CDR3 contains 18 residues. Germline V gives CDR1 MNHEY, CDR2 SVGEGT. With V trimmed by 2 bases and J by 4 bases, 11 bases remained unmatched. This clonotype was detected only a few times. TCRdb reanalysed the RT-PCR reads using MiXCR and keeps one entry per CDR3 protein. The table includes 900,000 to 1,000,000 distinct CDR3 sequences, about a sixth detected once. The chain has TRBV6-2 or TRBV6-3 and TRBJ2-5; the match to TRBD2 covers 12 bases. The clonotype was recovered from a human donor who was either an allogeneic HSCT recipient or a stem cell or donor lymphocyte infusion donor (not recorded which). It is not recorded whose cells these are; they may come from a transplant donor. The sample was blood, either unsorted or a sorted T cell fraction (not recorded which). As DNA, the CDR3 is TGTGCCAGCAGTTACGGCGGACTAGCGGGGTTTTTTGCAGAGACCCAGTACTTC. Translating gives CASSYGGLAGFFAETQYF.